This T cell receptor (beta chain) is drawn from a study of beta chain features in type 1 diabetes. The study, taken as a whole, reports: Any HLA effect on TCRB rearrangement was left unresolved by small sub-analyses. Shorter TCRB CDR3s, moderately but significantly so, were found in Type 1 diabetes patients in all four CD4+ subsets.

All of the isolated RNA was reverse transcribed, so expressed TCRB transcripts were sequenced. Using immunoSEQ multiplex PCR, the repertoire was profiled, and TCRdb retains in-frame clones only, with some absent. The sample has around 140,000 clones, 7.5% to 9.5% seen once. Populations isolated by sorting all had purity greater than 95%. This clone was seen only a few times. As yet, its antigen is unknown. This receptor was obtained from a man aged 25-40 years with type 1 diabetes. Material: central memory CD4+ T cells from blood.

The CDR3 sequence: CASSQELGTSDYEQYF. The DNA for the CDR3 is TGCGCCAGCAGCCAAGAACTGGGAACTAGCGACTACGAGCAGTACTTC. The chain carries TRBV4-3 and TRBJ2-7, with 7 bases identical to TRBD2. The junction had 8 bases not matched to a gene; V was cut back by 0 bases and J by 3 bases. Germline-derived CDR1 and CDR2 are LGHNA and YSLEER. The CDR3 runs to 16 residues.